Detailed here is one TCR beta chain. Among ophthalmopathy patients, the Clinical Activity Score reached at least 3, the NOSPECS grade reached at least 4, and duration remained under 3 months. Diagnostic assessment was based on clinical symptoms, serum thyroxine and TRAb, thyroid ultrasound and orbital computed tomography. The sample belongs to a study of T cells in Graves' hyperthyroidism and ophthalmopathy. Germline V gene lookup returns CDR1 SQVTM and CDR2 ANQGSEA. V lost 3 bases and J 3 bases, leaving 15 bases between the germline ends. This CDR3 is 14 amino acids long. Amplified regions were TCR beta CDR3 sequences from RNA transcripts. The HTBI primer set drove a first-round RT-PCR of the TCR CDR3. TCRdb re-called the multiplex PCR reads with MiXCR, one entry per CDR3 protein. The sample carries 250,000 to 300,000 distinct CDR3 sequences, around 20% recorded once.

Sequenced input: blood. This receptor was identified in a man aged 50 to 60 with Graves' ophthalmopathy. The V and J genes are TRBV29-1 and TRBJ2-7; D possibly uses TRBD1 or TRBD2 (5 bases each). The CDR3 sequence is CSVDESGRSYEQYF. In nucleotides, the CDR3 is TGCAGCGTTGATGAGTCGGGACGTAGCTACGAGCAGTACTTC.